This TCR beta chain comes out of a study of blood T cell repertoires in COVID-19. Study context: From T cells, B-cell-depleted T cells, or PBMCs came the material, which was cDNA or gDNA.

Germline CDR1 MDHEN, CDR2 SYDVKM. V gave up 6 bases and J gave up 2 bases; unmatched junction bases: 9. The CDR3 sequence is 15 residues long. This clone was detected a few times. Authors' analysis steps: The authors estimated nucleated cell counts from reference gene primer amplification. Sequencing used immunoSEQ multiplex PCR; TCRdb keeps in-frame clones, though not all of them. The V and J calls and clone size come from that table; D and trimming were worked out from the DNA. Among around 270,000 clones listed, 84% were seen once. This receptor was obtained from a woman aged 40-49 years who had recovered from COVID-19. V usage is TRBV28 and J usage is TRBJ1-1; 7 bases line up with TRBD1. Sequencing was done on a sample of peripheral blood. The CDR3 DNA reads TGTGCCAGCAGGGGAACCGGACAGGCTAACACTGAAGCTTTCTTT. Protein product: CASRGTGQANTEAFF.